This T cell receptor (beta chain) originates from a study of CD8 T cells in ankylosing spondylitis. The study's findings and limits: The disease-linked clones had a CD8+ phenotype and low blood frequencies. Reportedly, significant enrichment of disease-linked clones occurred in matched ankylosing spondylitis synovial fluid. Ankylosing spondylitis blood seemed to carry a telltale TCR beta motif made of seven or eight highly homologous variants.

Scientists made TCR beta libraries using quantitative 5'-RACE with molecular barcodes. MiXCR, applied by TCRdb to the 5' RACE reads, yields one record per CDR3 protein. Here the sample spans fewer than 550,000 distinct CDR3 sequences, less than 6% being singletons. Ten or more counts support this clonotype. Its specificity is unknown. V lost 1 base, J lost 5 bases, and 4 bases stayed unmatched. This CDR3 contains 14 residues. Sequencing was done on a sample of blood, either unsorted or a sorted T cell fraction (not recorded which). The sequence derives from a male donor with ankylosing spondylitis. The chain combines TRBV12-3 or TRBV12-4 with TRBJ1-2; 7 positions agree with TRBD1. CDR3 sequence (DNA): TGTGCCAGCAGTTTAGAATACAGGGGTTATGGCTACACCTTC. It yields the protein CASSLEYRGYGYTF.